This entry lists 26 T cell receptor beta chains sequenced from one sample in a study of blood T cell repertoires in COVID-19. Generated by immunoSEQ multiplex PCR, the TCRdb table keeps only in-frame clones and is missing some. The repertoire consists of approximately 350,000 clones, with roughly 80% occurring once and the leading ten covering about 4.8%. Specimen: PBMCs or T cells enriched from blood (not recorded which). The receptors were gathered from a woman aged 45-65 years who had recovered from COVID-19.

The chain joins TRBV5-6 to TRBJ1-2; D uncertain. Germline V CDR1 and CDR2: SGHDT, YYEEEE. V lost 2 bases and J 4 bases, leaving 9 bases between the germline ends. The CDR3 runs to 13 residues. The CDR3 DNA reads as TGTGCCAGCAGCTTCCCCGGGAGCTATGGCTACACCTTC. It translates to CASSFPGSYGYTF. The full variable domain, completed using reference TRBV5-6 and TRBJ1-2, is DAGVTQSPTHLIKTRGQQVTLRCSPKSGHDTVSWYQQALGQGPQFIFQYYEEEERQRGNFPDRFSGHQFPNYSSELNVNALLLGDSALYLCASSFPGSYGYTFGSGTRLTVV.

This clone was recorded only once. The J gene is TRBJ2-1, the V gene TRBV10-3, with 9 nucleotides matching TRBD1. Germline V CDR1 and CDR2: ENHRY, SYGVKD. Trimming cost V 4 bases and J 4 bases; bases outside gene matches: 8. The CDR3 covers 16 residues. The CDR3 here is CAISGTGAGTYNEQFF. DNA of the CDR3: TGTGCCATCAGTGGGACAGGGGCCGGAACTTACAATGAGCAGTTCTTC.

In nucleotides, the CDR3 is TGTGCCAGCAGTTTTAGGGGGGGCCAAGGTGGCTACACCTTC. Its protein product is CASSFRGGQGGYTF. The chain couples TRBV27 to TRBJ1-2; D is perhaps TRBD1 (6 bases). The CDR3 is 14 residues long. V was shortened by 3 bases and J by 7 bases, with 15 bases between the two germline ends. Germline loops: CDR1 MNHEY, CDR2 SMNVEV (reference sequence).

This rearrangement joins TRBV4-2 to TRBJ2-1; the D gene is possibly TRBD1 (6 bases). This CDR3 region has 15 residues. Germline-derived CDR1 and CDR2 are LGHNA and YNFKEQ. The V and J ends lost 1 base and 5 bases respectively, with 12 bases between them. This CDR3 is CASSQVGTFNNEQFF. DNA for the CDR3: TGTGCCAGCAGCCAAGTCGGGACATTCAACAATGAGCAGTTCTTC.

This chain links TRBV19 with TRBJ1-6; TRBD1 might be the D (5 bases). Germline V gene lookup returns CDR1 LNHDA and CDR2 SQIVND (reference sequence). This CDR3 contains 14 residues. The ends were cut back, 4 bases at V and 7 bases at J, with 11 bases in the middle. DNA of the CDR3: TGTGCCAGTAGTAACGGGGGATCGAATTCACCCCTCCACTTT. Translation: CASSNGGSNSPLHF.

This clone was seen once. The chain has TRBV5-1 and TRBJ2-1; the D gene is possibly TRBD2 (6 bases). The CDR3 sequence is 15 residues long. Deletions cut 2 bases from V and 4 bases from J, with 13 bases between. Germline-derived CDR1 and CDR2 are SGHRS and YFSETQ. The DNA of the CDR3 is TGCGCCAGCAGCTTCCCAGCGGGCTTGTACAATGAGCAGTTCTTC. Its protein product is CASSFPAGLYNEQFF. Full variable domain (remainder filled in from reference TRBV5-1 and TRBJ2-1): KAGVTQTPRYLIKTRGQQVTLSCSPISGHRSVSWYQQTPGQGLQFLFEYFSETQRNKGNFPGRFSGRQFSNSRSEMNVSTLELGDSALYLCASSFPAGLYNEQFFGPGTRLTVL.

The V gene is TRBV7-6, the J gene TRBJ2-5; D is uncertain. CDR3 length: 15 amino acids. The germline V and J ends were trimmed by 5 bases and 4 bases, with 17 bases remaining between them. Germline CDR1 reads SGHVS; CDR2 reads FNYEAQ. CDR3 protein: CASSPQLASGETQYF. In DNA, the CDR3 is TGTGCCAGCAGCCCACAATTGGCTAGTGGAGAGACCCAGTACTTC.

The rearrangement joins TRBV30 to TRBJ2-2; D perhaps matches TRBD1 (5 bases). Per germline, CDR1 GTSNPN and CDR2 SVGIG (reference sequence). The CDR3 has 13 amino acids. Trimming cost V 2 bases and J 6 bases, with 10 bases left between them. Here the CDR3 DNA reads TGTGCCTGGAGTCGACAGTTTCCCGGGGAGCTGTTTTTT. Its protein is CAWSRQFPGELFF. Combining the CDR3 with reference TRBV30 and TRBJ2-2 gives the whole variable domain SQTIHQWPATLVQPVGSPLSLECTVEGTSNPNLYWYRQAAGRGLQLLFYSVGIGQISSEVPQNLSASRPQDRQFILSSKKLLLSDSGFYLCAWSRQFPGELFFGEGSRLTVL.

This chain connects TRBV7-9 to TRBJ1-2; D unclear. Germline V gene lookup returns CDR1 SEHNR and CDR2 FQNEAQ (reference sequence). The CDR3 sequence is 15 residues long. V lost 1 base to trimming and J lost 1 base, with 10 bases between them. The DNA of the CDR3 is TGTGCCAGCAGCTTAGGTGGCAGTGTTAACTATGGCTACACCTTC. Translating it yields CASSLGGSVNYGYTF.

This clone was detected only once. V gene TRBV12-3 or TRBV12-4 combines with J gene TRBJ2-1; D unresolved. This CDR3 has 13 residues. Trimming removed 3 bases at V and 9 bases at J, with 12 bases between. The CDR3 here is CASSLGPSSEQFF. The CDR3 DNA sequence: TGTGCCAGCAGTTTGGGCCCGTCGAGTGAGCAGTTCTTC.

This chain links TRBV7-2 with TRBJ2-2; perhaps TRBD1 as D (6 bases). Germline V CDR1 and CDR2: SGHTA, FQGNSA. This CDR3 comprises 15 residues. The V and J ends lost 4 bases and 5 bases respectively, with 14 bases between them. The CDR3 coding sequence is TGTGCCAGCAGCTCCCAACAGGGTGGGACCGGGGAGCTGTTTTTT. This sequence encodes CASSSQQGGTGELFF.

The J gene is TRBJ2-2, the V gene TRBV25-1, with 9 bases matching TRBD1. V dropped 6 bases and J dropped 7; count of bases not matched to a gene: 9. Germline V gives CDR1 MGHDK, CDR2 SYGVNS. The CDR3 is 15 residues long. The CDR3: CASRRRDRDNGELFF. CDR3 DNA sequence: TGTGCCAGCAGGAGACGGGACAGGGATAACGGGGAGCTGTTTTTT. The entire variable domain, with the rest obtained from reference TRBV25-1 and TRBJ2-2, is as follows: EADIYQTPRYLVIGTGKKITLECSQTMGHDKMYWYQQDPGMELHLIHYSYGVNSTEKGDLSSESTVSRIRTEHFPLTLESARPSHTSQYLCASRRRDRDNGELFFGEGSRLTVL.

The rearrangement uses TRBV25-1 and TRBJ2-3; 9 nucleotides match TRBD2. The CDR3 totals 16 residues. V lost 5 bases to trimming and J lost 4 bases; unmatched junction nucleotides: 10. Germline CDR1 MGHDK, CDR2 SYGVNS. In DNA form, the CDR3 reads TGTGCCAGCAGTCCTATAGCGGGGGTTTACGCAGATACGCAGTATTTT. Protein: CASSPIAGVYADTQYF. The full variable domain, its missing parts supplied by reference TRBV25-1 and TRBJ2-3, is EADIYQTPRYLVIGTGKKITLECSQTMGHDKMYWYQQDPGMELHLIHYSYGVNSTEKGDLSSESTVSRIRTEHFPLTLESARPSHTSQYLCASSPIAGVYADTQYFGPGTRLTVL.

The chain is built from TRBV30 and TRBJ1-5; the D gene is possibly TRBD1 (6 bases). The CDR3 is made up of 15 amino acids. CDR1 is GTSNPN and CDR2 is SVGIG in the germline V gene (reference sequence). V was shortened by 3 bases and J by 0 bases, with 12 bases between the two germline ends. The CDR3 DNA is TGTGCCTGGAGCCCCGGACAGTATAGCAATCAGCCCCAGCATTTT. Amino acid sequence: CAWSPGQYSNQPQHF.

The rearrangement uses TRBV28 and TRBJ2-5; 7 nucleotides align to TRBD1. The CDR3 runs 14 residues. Germline loops: CDR1 MDHEN, CDR2 SYDVKM. Trimming took 6 bases from V and 6 from J; bases not matched to a gene: 10. The CDR3 DNA follows: TGTGCCAGCAGCATCGACAGGGCCAGCAAGACCCAGTACTTC. The encoded protein is CASSIDRASKTQYF.

The rearrangement links TRBV7-9 to TRBJ2-7, with TRBD1 identical over 7 bases. Losses at the gene ends were 5 bases for V and 5 bases for J; bases not matched to a gene: 15. The length of the CDR3 is 16 residues. Germline-derived CDR1 and CDR2 are SEHNR and FQNEAQ (reference sequence). CDR3 coding DNA: TGTGCCAGCAGCGCACGTACCGGGACAGTAGGGGACGAGCAGTACTTC. Amino acids: CASSARTGTVGDEQYF.

The rearrangement joins TRBV5-1 to TRBJ2-1; 8 nucleotides align to TRBD1. V lost 0 bases and J lost 4; bases outside the gene matches: 6. Looked up from germline, CDR1 is SGHRS and CDR2 is YFSETQ. CDR3 length: 16 residues. The chain's CDR3 is CASSLAKTGVYNEQFF. CDR3 bases: TGCGCCAGCAGCTTGGCCAAGACAGGGGTTTACAATGAGCAGTTCTTC.

The J gene is TRBJ1-2, the V gene TRBV28, with D perhaps matching TRBD1 (6 bases). The CDR3 is 15 amino acids. Germline V gene lookup returns CDR1 MDHEN and CDR2 SYDVKM. The V end lost 4 bases, the J end lost 5 bases, and 17 bases lay between the germline ends. Written as DNA, the CDR3 is TGTGCCAGCAGTTACCAACAGGGAATGGTATATGGCTACACCTTC. Translating it yields CASSYQQGMVYGYTF.

V and J are TRBV6-5 and TRBJ1-6; the match to TRBD1 covers 9 bases. Germline V CDR1 and CDR2: MNHEY, SVGAGI. V was clipped by 5 bases and J by 10 bases; unmatched bases: 9. The CDR3 runs to 15 residues. The CDR3 region is CASSPDRGDRSPLHF. In DNA, the CDR3 is TGTGCCAGCAGTCCCGACAGGGGGGACCGCTCACCCCTCCACTTT.

The chain uses TRBV10-3 and TRBJ2-7, with D tentatively TRBD1 (6 bases). Germline V gives CDR1 ENHRY, CDR2 SYGVKD. Trimming shortened V by 6 bases and J by 0 bases, and 6 bases separated the two germline ends. There are 12 residues in the CDR3. As DNA, the CDR3 is TGTGCCATCAGGGACAGCTCCTACGAGCAGTACTTC. It translates to CAIRDSSYEQYF.

The chain uses TRBV19 and TRBJ2-7, with D possibly TRBD1 on 5 matching bases. This CDR3 has 14 amino acids. CDR1 and CDR2 from the germline V gene are LNHDA and SQIVND (reference sequence). Trimming shortened V by 11 bases and J by 5 bases, and 22 bases separated the two germline ends. The CDR3 reads CASTPGYLRDEQYF. The DNA for the CDR3 is TGTGCCTCCACCCCAGGGTACCTTCGGGACGAGCAGTACTTC.

The rearrangement uses TRBV4-3 and TRBJ1-2; 8 bases are a match to TRBD1. The CDR3 length is 17 residues. Germline V gene data show CDR1 as LGHNA and CDR2 as YSLEER. V lost 0 bases, J lost 0 bases, and 6 bases stayed unmatched. The CDR3, as DNA: TGCGCCAGCAGCCAAGAGCGGGGACAGGTAGCTAACTATGGCTACACCTTC. It translates to CASSQERGQVANYGYTF.

Here the CDR3 reads CASSFAPRTYEQYF. The CDR3 nucleotides read TGTGCCAGCAGCTTTGCCCCCAGGACTTACGAGCAGTACTTC. The V call is TRBV7-9, the J call TRBJ2-7, with D possibly matching TRBD2 (5 bases). V gave up 3 bases and J gave up 4 bases, with 13 bases separating them. Germline V gene sequence: CDR1 SEHNR, CDR2 FQNEAQ (reference sequence). This CDR3 comprises 14 residues.

V is TRBV7-9 and J is TRBJ2-1; 7 bases agree with TRBD2. Germline CDR1 is SEHNR and CDR2 is FQNEAQ (reference sequence). This CDR3 spans 13 amino acids. With 5 bases clipped from V and 9 bases from J, the junction kept 7 bases outside the gene matches. CDR3 bases: TGTGCCAGCAGCCCGAGGACGGGGGGTGAGCAGTTCTTC. Translating it yields CASSPRTGGEQFF.

This clone was counted between two and nine times. V usage is TRBV2 and J usage is TRBJ1-6; 7 bases match TRBD1. Trimming cost V 5 bases and J 7 bases; bases outside gene matches: 5. The germline V gene has CDR1 SNHLY and CDR2 FYNNEI. This CDR3 comprises 14 residues. CDR3 nucleotides: TGTGCCAGCAGTCTCGGACAGGCCAATTCACCCCTCCACTTT. Its protein is CASSLGQANSPLHF.

This clone was seen once. V and J are TRBV6-5 and TRBJ2-7; no reliable D call. Germline CDR1 MNHEY, CDR2 SVGAGI. V gave up 5 bases and J gave up 5 bases, with 16 bases separating them. The CDR3 is 14 amino acids. DNA for the CDR3: TGTGCCAGCAGTACCACACGCCTCATACACGAGCAGTACTTC. It translates to CASSTTRLIHEQYF.